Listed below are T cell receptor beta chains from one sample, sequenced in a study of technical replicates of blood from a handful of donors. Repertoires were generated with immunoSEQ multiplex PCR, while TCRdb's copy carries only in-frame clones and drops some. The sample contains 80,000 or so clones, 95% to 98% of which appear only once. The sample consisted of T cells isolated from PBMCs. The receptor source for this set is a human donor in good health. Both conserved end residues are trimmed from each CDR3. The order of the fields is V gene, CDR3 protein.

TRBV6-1 ASKRGQGENQPQH
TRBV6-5 ASRTGGTAYEQY
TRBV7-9 ASSKGGEAALDTQY
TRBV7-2 ASSLISSGNTYEQY
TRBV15 ATSVRRGQETQY
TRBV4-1 ASSPLTGTDFYGYT
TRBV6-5 ASSPDRNYGYT
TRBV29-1 SVPGVFYGYT
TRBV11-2 ASSSGTGFYEQY
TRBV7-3 ASSLSARGETQY
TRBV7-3 ASSERDRSYEQY
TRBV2 ASSEGDRVTDTQY
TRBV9 ASSVGLAGDDYEQY
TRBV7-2 ASSQGHLNQPQH
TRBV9 ASSVDVDTRSEQY
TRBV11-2 ASSAGTSGYNEQF
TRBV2 ASSTDRAAHYGYT
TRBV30 AWSPGLAGVRDYNEQF
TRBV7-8 ASSYGTGGGNTIY
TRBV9 ASSPGGNPGSLGQY
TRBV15 ATSRDFHRMSSYNEQF
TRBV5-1 ASSPGTGETYEQY
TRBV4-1 ASSQPPRLAGDDEQF
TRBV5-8 ASSLDSLGHQPQH
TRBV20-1 SARGTSEQY
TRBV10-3 AISGPSGPSSYEQY
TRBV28 ASSPESGYQETQY
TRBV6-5 ASSVNRGDTQY
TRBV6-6 ASRSYDRGSGELF
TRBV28 ASSGSTSGSTDTQY
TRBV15 ATSREFRDTQY
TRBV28 ASRTENTEAF
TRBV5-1 ASNSKPMADTQY
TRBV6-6 ASSYQIQGGRNAF
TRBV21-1 AKPSGRNTYEQY
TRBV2 ASTNEGVVQPQH
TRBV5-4 ASSRSGRTAASYEQY
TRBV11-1 ASSSTSGRVDTQY
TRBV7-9 ASSLGQGNYGYT
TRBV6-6 ASSYGDSFYGYT